Listed below are T cell receptor beta chains from one sample, sequenced in a study of OX40 agonist ivuxolimab in advanced cancers. Assay: immunoSEQ multiplex PCR; the TCRdb copy retains only in-frame clones and omits some. The sample holds tens of thousands of clones, 91% seen once. Sequenced here: CD4+ or CD8+ T cells sorted from blood, sampled in a trial of the OX40 agonist ivuxolimab. Source of these receptors: an adult with an advanced solid tumor such as melanoma, head and neck, liver or kidney cancer. The CDR3 runs from the conserved cysteine through the conserved F or W. A D gene is named only where the DNA matches it firmly.

D	V	J	CDR3	DNA
-	TRBV10-3	TRBJ1-1	CAISERSDTEAFF	TGTGCCATCAGTGAAAGGTCTGACACTGAAGCTTTCTTT
TRBD2	TRBV6-5	TRBJ2-1	CASSYTLAGGRYEQFF	TGTGCCAGCAGTTACACACTAGCGGGAGGTCGGTATGAGCAGTTCTTC
-	TRBV5-5	TRBJ1-1	CASSLADIGSLNTEAFF	TGTGCCAGCAGCTTGGCAGACATAGGGAGTTTGAACACTGAAGCTTTCTTT
-	TRBV27	TRBJ1-5	CASSPDSNQPQHF	TGTGCCAGCAGTCCAGATAGCAATCAGCCCCAGCATTTT
-	TRBV14	TRBJ2-5	CASSQEASMTQYF	TGTGCCAGCAGCCAAGAGGCTAGCATGACCCAGTACTTC
TRBD2	TRBV7-9	TRBJ2-1	CASSPTSATYNEQFF	TGTGCCAGCAGCCCGACTAGCGCCACCTACAATGAGCAGTTCTTC
-	TRBV6-5	TRBJ2-1	CASSYSGLFNEQFF	TGTGCCAGCAGTTACTCCGGACTCTTCAATGAGCAGTTCTTC
-	TRBV20-1	TRBJ2-1	CSAQSVGEQFF	TGCAGTGCTCAGAGCGTTGGTGAGCAGTTCTTC
-	TRBV18	TRBJ1-1	CASSPSDSNTEAFF	TGTGCCAGCTCACCCTCGGACAGCAACACTGAAGCTTTCTTT
-	TRBV4-1	TRBJ2-5	CASSQDPIGDQETQYF	TGCGCCAGCAGCCAAGATCCTATCGGCGACCAAGAGACCCAGTACTTC
-	TRBV5-5	TRBJ2-4	CASSLAGSTGNIQYF	TGTGCCAGCAGCTTGGCTGGGTCCACCGGAAACATTCAGTACTTC
-	TRBV15	TRBJ1-2	CATSEVGPAYGYTF	TGTGCCACCAGCGAGGTGGGGCCGGCCTATGGCTACACCTTC
-	TRBV4-1	TRBJ1-1	CASSHRGRATEAFF	TGCGCCAGCAGCCACAGGGGACGGGCCACTGAAGCTTTCTTT